Each of the 17 T cell receptor beta chains below was sequenced from the same sample in a study of OX40 agonist ivuxolimab in advanced cancers. Using immunoSEQ multiplex PCR, the repertoire was profiled, and TCRdb retains in-frame clones only, with some absent. The sample holds about 80,000 clones, over 85% seen once. This sample comprised CD4+ or CD8+ T cells sorted from blood, obtained in a trial of the OX40 agonist ivuxolimab. The receptors shown here come from an adult with an advanced solid tumor such as melanoma, head and neck, liver or kidney cancer.

The chain recombines TRBV6-6 with TRBJ2-3; 11 bases agree with TRBD2. The trim removed 0 bases at V and 4 bases at J, leaving 3 bases unmatched. Germline V gives CDR1 MNHNY, CDR2 SVGAGI (reference sequence). The CDR3 covers 16 residues. The CDR3 is CASSYSVAGGADTQYF. The CDR3 DNA sequence: TGTGCCAGCAGTTACTCGGTAGCGGGAGGGGCAGATACGCAGTATTTT.

The genes are TRBV30 and TRBJ2-7; no clear D. The germline V gene encodes CDR1 GTSNPN and CDR2 SVGIG (reference sequence). Trimming shortened V by 5 bases and J by 0 bases, and 11 bases separated the two germline ends. The CDR3 is 13 residues long. The chain's CDR3 is CAWDPASSYEQYF. DNA of the CDR3: TGTGCCTGGGACCCTGCTTCCTCCTACGAGCAGTACTTC.

The rearrangement uses TRBV6-5 and TRBJ2-7, with a possible D match to TRBD1 (5 bases). The ends were cut back, 0 bases at V and 4 bases at J, with 13 bases in the middle. The germline gives CDR1 MNHEY, CDR2 SVGAGI. This CDR3 is 15 amino acids long. The CDR3 protein is CASSYSSAGRYEQYF. The CDR3 coding sequence is TGTGCCAGCAGTTACTCGAGTGCAGGGCGGTACGAGCAGTACTTC.

The chain has TRBV27 and TRBJ2-5; D is unresolved. V lost 4 bases, J lost 2 bases, and 8 bases lay in between. The CDR3 is 13 amino acids. The germline V gene has CDR1 MNHEY and CDR2 SMNVEV (reference sequence). CDR3 in DNA: TGTGCCAGCAGTTCACATAAGCAAGAGACCCAGTACTTC. It codes for CASSSHKQETQYF.

This chain links TRBV6-5 with TRBJ2-3; no clear D. The germline CDR1 and CDR2 sequences are MNHEY and SVGAGI. V shed 0 bases and J shed 0 bases, with 1 base lying between them. This CDR3 comprises 13 residues. The CDR3, as DNA: TGTGCCAGCAGTTACTCGAGCACAGATACGCAGTATTTT. This codes for CASSYSSTDTQYF.

The chain joins TRBV5-1 to TRBJ1-1, with D possibly TRBD1 on 6 matching bases. Germline-derived CDR1 and CDR2 are SGHRS and YFSETQ. V was clipped by 9 bases and J by 1 base, with 16 bases between them. The CDR3 contains 14 residues. The CDR3 nucleotides read TGCGCCACCCGAACAGGGATTGGGAACACTGAAGCTTTCTTT. Translated: CATRTGIGNTEAFF.

The chain links TRBV27 to TRBJ1-5; 7 bases line up with TRBD1. Germline trimming cut 0 bases from V and 3 bases from J; bases unmatched to any gene: 5. The CDR3 is made up of 16 amino acids. Germline CDR1 and CDR2: MNHEY and SMNVEV (reference sequence). The CDR3 coding sequence is TGTGCCAGCAGTTTATCAATGCAGGGGGACAATCAGCCCCAGCATTTT. This encodes CASSLSMQGDNQPQHF.

The chain employs TRBV5-1 and TRBJ2-1, with TRBD2 identical over 13 bases. CDR1 and CDR2 (germline): SGHRS, YFSETQ. The CDR3 runs 17 residues. V lost 4 bases, J lost 0 bases, and 4 bases stayed unmatched. CDR3 DNA sequence: TGCGCCAGCAGCCCCGGGACTAGCGGGGCCTCCTACAATGAGCAGTTCTTC. Residues: CASSPGTSGASYNEQFF.

The V call is TRBV7-2, the J call TRBJ2-1, with D possibly being TRBD1 or TRBD2 (5 bases each). Trimming cost V 6 bases and J 10 bases, with 10 bases left between them. The CDR3 consists of 11 residues. Germline assignment: CDR1 SGHTA and CDR2 FQGNSA. The CDR3 sequence: CASSMGVEQFF. The CDR3 nucleotides are TGTGCCAGCAGTATGGGGGTAGAGCAGTTCTTC.

The J gene is TRBJ1-5, the V gene TRBV19, with D perhaps matching TRBD1 (5 bases). Germline CDR1 reads LNHDA; CDR2 reads SQIVND (reference sequence). This CDR3 has 15 residues. V shed 6 bases and J shed 0 bases, with 12 bases lying between them. CDR3 amino acids: CASRRDGYSNQPQHF. For the CDR3, the DNA is TGTGCCAGTAGGAGGGACGGATATAGCAATCAGCCCCAGCATTTT.

The CDR3 sequence: CASSYQGWTEAFF. Here the CDR3 DNA reads TGTGCCAGCAGTTACCAGGGTTGGACTGAAGCTTTCTTT. The chain employs TRBV27 and TRBJ1-1; D is perhaps TRBD1 (5 bases). The CDR3 is 13 residues long. Germline V gene sequence: CDR1 MNHEY, CDR2 SMNVEV (reference sequence). V gave up 4 bases and J gave up 5 bases, with 11 bases separating them.

This clone was recorded once. The V and J genes are TRBV5-1 and TRBJ2-5; D unclear. V lost 6 bases and J 7 bases, leaving 10 bases between the germline ends. This CDR3 region has 11 residues. Per the germline V gene, CDR1 is SGHRS and CDR2 is YFSETQ. CDR3 nucleotide sequence: TGCGCCAGCATTCTCCGCGGGACCCAGTACTTC. Protein sequence: CASILRGTQYF.

J is TRBJ2-3 and V is TRBV10-3, with TRBD1 identical over 9 bases. The CDR3 runs 16 residues. Trimming at V came to 4 bases and at J to 3 bases, leaving 8 bases not matched to a gene. The germline V gene has CDR1 ENHRY and CDR2 SYGVKD. The CDR3 coding sequence is TGTGCCATCAGTGGGATACAGGGGGCTCTGACAGATACGCAGTATTTT. It codes for CAISGIQGALTDTQYF.

This clone was seen a single time. The chain employs TRBV6-5 and TRBJ2-7, with 9 bases that match TRBD2. Germline CDR1 is MNHEY and CDR2 is SVGAGI. The CDR3 contains 14 residues. After removal of 5 bases from V and 7 bases from J, the junction contained 9 bases not matched to a gene. This CDR3 reads CASSIGTSFGEQYF. For the CDR3, the DNA is TGTGCCAGCAGTATCGGGACTAGCTTTGGGGAGCAGTACTTC.

V is TRBV7-8 and J is TRBJ1-2; D unclear. Germline V lookup: CDR1 SGHVS, CDR2 FQNEAQ. V was cut by 1 base and J by 4 bases, with 7 bases left in between. This CDR3 has 13 residues. The CDR3 reads CASSLGQGYGYTF. CDR3 coding DNA: TGTGCCAGCAGCTTAGGGCAAGGCTATGGCTACACCTTC. Complete variable domain (other parts from reference TRBV7-8 and TRBJ1-2): GAGVSQSPRYKVAKRGQDVALRCDPISGHVSLFWYQQALGQGPEFLTYFQNEAQLDKSGLPSDRFFAERPEGSVSTLKIQRTQQEDSAVYLCASSLGQGYGYTFGSGTRLTVV.

The chain recombines TRBV6-5 with TRBJ1-2; 8 positions agree with TRBD1. This CDR3 has 15 residues. Germline loops: CDR1 MNHEY, CDR2 SVGAGI. V trimming: 2 bases; J trimming: 3 bases; junction bases outside the gene matches: 5. The CDR3 loop reads CASSYGQGLYYGYTF. CDR3 nucleotides: TGTGCCAGCAGTTACGGACAGGGCCTCTACTATGGCTACACCTTC.

The rearrangement uses TRBV6-6 and TRBJ2-6; D call uncertain. This CDR3 is 14 amino acids long. Trimming took off 5 bases at V and 4 bases at J, with 9 bases between the two ends. Germline values: CDR1 MNHNY, CDR2 SVGAGI (reference sequence). The CDR3 region has the DNA TGTGCCAGCAGTATTCTTCAGGGGGCCAACGTCCTGACTTTC. It is translated as CASSILQGANVLTF.